The 31 T cell receptor beta chains listed next were all sequenced from one sample in a study of blood T cell repertoires in COVID-19. Some clones are missing from TCRdb's copy, which holds only in-frame ones; the method was immunoSEQ multiplex PCR. The sample lists tens of thousands of clones, approximately 79% seen once, with approximately 11% in the top ten. The specimen was peripheral blood. The receptors shown here come from a man between 65 and 85 years old with acute or convalescent COVID-19.

The J gene is TRBJ2-7, the V gene TRBV5-6, with D perhaps TRBD1 (5 bases). The V gene lost 2 bases and the J gene lost 6 bases, with 12 bases spanning the gap. The CDR3 is 13 residues long. Per germline, CDR1 SGHDT and CDR2 YYEEEE. CDR3 sequence: CASSLGAIAEQYV. CDR3 nucleotide sequence: TGTGCCAGCAGCTTAGGGGCTATCGCCGAGCAGTACGTC.

This sequence joins TRBV6-5 and TRBJ1-3; no clear D gene. Germline V gene sequence: CDR1 MNHEY, CDR2 SVGAGI. This CDR3 region has 13 residues. V lost 7 bases, J lost 1 base, and 8 bases lay in between. The CDR3 protein is CASKGVSGNTIYF. CDR3 bases: TGTGCCAGCAAAGGAGTTTCTGGAAACACCATATATTTT.

The CDR3 here is CALKDRGEQYV. The CDR3 DNA is TGCGCCCTAAAGGACAGGGGCGAGCAGTACGTC. The chain has TRBV4-1 and TRBJ2-7, with TRBD1 matching over 9 bases. There are 11 residues in the CDR3. Germline V gene data show CDR1 as MGHRA and CDR2 as YSYEKL. Germline trimming cut 11 bases from V and 6 bases from J; bases unmatched to any gene: 5.

In this sample, this clone turned up once. The chain recombines TRBV19 with TRBJ1-5; the match to TRBD1 covers 8 bases. V lost 6 bases and J lost 1; bases outside the gene matches: 5. Germline V lookup: CDR1 LNHDA, CDR2 SQIVND (reference sequence). The CDR3 contains 15 residues. CDR3 sequence (DNA): TGTGCCAGTAGCCTGAACAGGGGGAGCAATCAGCCCCAGCATTTT. Translating it yields CASSLNRGSNQPQHF.

The CDR3 is CASSSGGWEQYF. The CDR3 bases are TGTGCCAGCAGTTCAGGGGGCTGGGAGCAGTACTTC. The chain couples TRBV28 to TRBJ2-7; 8 bases line up with TRBD1. CDR1 and CDR2 (germline): MDHEN, SYDVKM. The CDR3 contains 12 residues. With V trimmed by 4 bases and J by 7 bases, 3 bases remained unmatched.

This clone has a single count. The chain uses TRBV9 and TRBJ2-3, with TRBD2 identical over 8 bases. Germline V lookup: CDR1 SGDLS, CDR2 YYNGEE. This CDR3 region has 16 residues. The ends lost 0 bases at V and 0 bases at J; junction bases unmatched: 3. The CDR3 region has the DNA TGTGCCAGCAGCGTAGTTAGCGGGACTAGCACAGATACGCAGTATTTT. It translates to CASSVVSGTSTDTQYF. Full variable domain (missing parts from reference TRBV9 and TRBJ2-3): DSGVTQTPKHLITATGQRVTLRCSPRSGDLSVYWYQQSLDQGLQFLIQYYNGEERAKGNILERFSAQQFPDLHSELNLSSLELGDSALYFCASSVVSGTSTDTQYFGPGTRLTVL.

The chain couples TRBV7-9 to TRBJ2-7; D is possibly TRBD1 (6 bases). Trimming took 4 bases from V and 5 from J, leaving 15 bases between them. Germline CDR1 and CDR2: SEHNR and FQNEAQ (reference sequence). CDR3 length: 14 amino acids. In nucleotides, the CDR3 is TGTGCCAGCAGCTCCAACAGGGTTAACAACGAGCAGTACTTC. It is translated as CASSSNRVNNEQYF.

This clone was detected only a few times. This rearrangement joins TRBV9 to TRBJ1-1; possibly TRBD1 for D (6 bases). There are 16 residues in the CDR3. CDR1 and CDR2 from the germline V gene are SGDLS and YYNGEE. Trimming stripped 3 bases from V and 2 bases from J, with 17 bases between. CDR3 coding DNA: TGTGCCAGCAGCGGAGTATGGGGGACAAGTAACACTGAAGCTTTCTTT. This gives the protein CASSGVWGTSNTEAFF.

This clone was picked up one time. This sequence joins TRBV20-1 and TRBJ1-1; 7 bases agree with TRBD1. The germline gives CDR1 DFQATT, CDR2 SNEGSKA (reference sequence). The CDR3 has 14 residues. J lost 4 bases, V lost 3 bases, and 8 bases had no gene match. The CDR3 here is CSASRRQGRTEAFF. The CDR3 DNA is TGCAGTGCTAGTCGGCGACAGGGACGCACTGAAGCTTTCTTT.

CDR3 DNA sequence: TGTGCCACCAGTGAAGGGACTTTCAGTGGGGAGCTGTTTTTT. Protein product: CATSEGTFSGELFF. This chain uses TRBV24-1 with TRBJ2-2, with D possibly TRBD2 on 6 matching bases. This CDR3 contains 14 residues. V was trimmed by 4 bases and J by 8 bases, leaving 13 bases between them. The germline CDR1 and CDR2 sequences are KGHDR and SFDVKD.

The chain combines TRBV19 with TRBJ2-2, with 9 bases that match TRBD1. The V gene end was trimmed by 6 bases and the J gene end by 3 bases; junction bases not matched to a gene: 8. The CDR3 extends over 16 amino acids. Germline CDR1 LNHDA, CDR2 SQIVND (reference sequence). CDR3 in DNA: TGTGCCAGTAGACTTTCGGGACAGGGTGACACCGGGGAGCTGTTTTTT. Its protein product is CASRLSGQGDTGELFF.

The V call is TRBV28, the J call TRBJ1-2; D uncertain. Deletions cut 8 bases from V and 6 bases from J, with 7 bases between. This CDR3 contains 10 residues. Germline CDR1 and CDR2: MDHEN and SYDVKM. CDR3 region: CASGRDGYTF. The CDR3, as DNA: TGTGCCAGCGGGAGGGATGGCTACACCTTC.

The gene calls are TRBV5-1 and TRBJ2-5, with 7 bases fitting TRBD1. Germline V lookup: CDR1 SGHRS, CDR2 YFSETQ. Losses at the gene ends were 3 bases for V and 2 bases for J; bases not matched to a gene: 1. This CDR3 is built from 13 residues. This CDR3 reads CASSSGQQETQYF. In nucleotides, the CDR3 is TGCGCCAGCAGCTCGGGACAGCAAGAGACCCAGTACTTC.

The chain combines TRBV6-4 with TRBJ2-1, with a weak D call TRBD2 (5 bases). The germline V and J ends were trimmed by 8 bases and 0 bases, with 11 bases remaining between them. Germline V CDR1 and CDR2: MRHNA, SNTAGT. This CDR3 is 14 amino acids long. Written as DNA, the CDR3 is TGTGCCAGCTCCCCGGGGTTCTCCTACAATGAGCAGTTCTTC. Protein product: CASSPGFSYNEQFF.

The rearrangement links TRBV3-1 (or the pseudogene TRBV3-2) to TRBJ2-5; 8 bases are a match to TRBD1. Trimming cost V 4 bases and J 3 bases; bases outside gene matches: 7. The CDR3 covers 15 residues. CDR1 is LGHDT and CDR2 is YNNKEL in the germline V gene (reference sequence). This CDR3 reads CASSPQQQGEETQYF. DNA for the CDR3: TGTGCCAGCAGCCCACAACAACAGGGGGAAGAGACCCAGTACTTC.

In its sample, this clone was seen a few times. This rearrangement joins TRBV6-5 to TRBJ1-4; 9 nucleotides line up with TRBD1. The CDR3 is 15 amino acids. V dropped 5 bases and J dropped 8; count of bases not matched to a gene: 9. The germline CDR1 and CDR2 sequences are MNHEY and SVGAGI. The CDR3 coding sequence is TGTGCCAGCAGTAGCCGACAGGGGGGTTACGAAAAACTGTTTTTT. Its protein is CASSSRQGGYEKLFF.

The rearrangement uses TRBV28 and TRBJ1-5; D not certain. The V gene's germline CDR1 is MDHEN and CDR2 SYDVKM. The length of the CDR3 is 14 residues. V gave up 5 bases and J gave up 7 bases, with 15 bases separating them. The CDR3 loop is CASSPSVRSQPQHF. CDR3 in DNA: TGTGCCAGCAGTCCCTCGGTAAGATCCCAGCCCCAGCATTTT.

The chain recombines TRBV19 with TRBJ2-3; 13 nucleotides agree with TRBD2. The CDR3 totals 16 residues. Germline trimming cut 5 bases from V and 6 bases from J; bases unmatched to any gene: 8. Germline V gives CDR1 LNHDA, CDR2 SQIVND (reference sequence). Here the CDR3 DNA reads TGTGCCAGTAGTGCCCGACTAGCGGGGGGAAAGGATACGCAGTATTTT. Translation: CASSARLAGGKDTQYF.

This clone occurred once. The chain has TRBV9 and TRBJ2-3, with 9 bases lining up with TRBD2. Per germline, CDR1 SGDLS and CDR2 YYNGEE. Losses at the gene ends were 2 bases for V and 4 bases for J; bases not matched to a gene: 5. The length of the CDR3 is 15 residues. The CDR3, as DNA: TGTGCCAGCAGCGTGCGAGCGGGGGGACCAGATACGCAGTATTTT. Amino acids: CASSVRAGGPDTQYF.

V usage is TRBV3-1 (or the pseudogene TRBV3-2) and J usage is TRBJ2-7; 8 positions agree with TRBD2. The trim removed 2 bases at V and 5 bases at J, leaving 5 bases unmatched. This CDR3 contains 14 residues. Looked up from germline, CDR1 is LGHDT and CDR2 is YNNKEL (reference sequence). The CDR3 bases are TGTGCCAGCAGCCAACGGGGGGGGAGCGACGAGCAGTACGTC. Translated, it gives CASSQRGGSDEQYV.

This clone was recorded a few times. The chain links TRBV7-3 to TRBJ2-7; weak D call: TRBD1 (6 bases). From germline, CDR1 is SGHTA and CDR2 FQGTGA. V gave up 0 bases and J gave up 0 bases, with 21 bases separating them. There are 19 residues in the CDR3. The CDR3 spells CASSLTRRGGRGDSYEQYF. The CDR3 nucleotides are TGTGCCAGCAGCTTAACACGGAGAGGAGGCAGGGGAGACTCCTACGAGCAGTACTTC.

The chain joins TRBV7-6 to TRBJ1-1, with TRBD1 as a possible D gene (5 bases). The germline V and J ends were trimmed by 3 bases and 0 bases, with 14 bases remaining between them. The CDR3 spans 16 residues. The germline V gene encodes CDR1 SGHVS and CDR2 FNYEAQ. The CDR3 loop reads CASSFRGVGVNTEAFF. The DNA for the CDR3 is TGTGCCAGCAGCTTTCGGGGGGTAGGGGTGAACACTGAAGCTTTCTTT.

V gene TRBV3-1 (or the pseudogene TRBV3-2) combines with J gene TRBJ1-1; a weak D match, TRBD1 (5 bases). The CDR3 contains 13 residues. CDR1 and CDR2 (germline): LGHDT, YNNKEL (reference sequence). Trimming cost V 4 bases and J 6 bases, with 12 bases left between them. In DNA form, the CDR3 reads TGTGCCAGCAGCCTCCCGGGGGGGGCTGAAGCTTTCTTT. It is translated as CASSLPGGAEAFF.

This chain links TRBV6-1 with TRBJ1-1; 7 positions match TRBD1. This CDR3 has 16 amino acids. Looked up from germline, CDR1 is MNHNS and CDR2 is SASEGT. V trimming: 1 base; J trimming: 3 bases; junction bases outside the gene matches: 8. This CDR3 reads CASSEGLRGSDTEAFF. The CDR3 nucleotides are TGTGCCAGCAGTGAAGGGCTCAGGGGGTCCGACACTGAAGCTTTCTTT.

This clone was found once. V and J are TRBV5-8 and TRBJ2-7; TRBD1 agrees at 9 bases. In germline, CDR1 is SGHTS, CDR2 YDEGEE. CDR3 length: 18 amino acids. The ends lost 4 bases at V and 2 bases at J; junction bases unmatched: 16. The CDR3 protein is CASSPGTGRKIMTYEQYF. CDR3 bases: TGTGCCAGCAGCCCCGGGACAGGGAGGAAGATTATGACCTACGAGCAGTACTTC.

V usage is TRBV5-5 and J usage is TRBJ2-3; 7 bases are a match to TRBD2. CDR3 length: 15 amino acids. Germline CDR1 is SGHKS and CDR2 is YYEKEE (reference sequence). V dropped 4 bases and J dropped 2; count of bases not matched to a gene: 7. CDR3 in DNA: TGTGCCAGCAGCATTATAGCGGGTCCCACAGATACGCAGTATTTT. It yields the protein CASSIIAGPTDTQYF.

The chain employs TRBV19 and TRBJ2-2; 7 nucleotides align to TRBD1. The V segment lost 4 bases and the J segment 4 bases; nucleotides outside the gene matches: 6. This CDR3 spans 15 amino acids. Looked up from germline, CDR1 is LNHDA and CDR2 is SQIVND (reference sequence). The CDR3 DNA reads TGTGCCAGTAGTACCCGACAGGGAAGCACCGGGGAGCTGTTTTTT. It specifies CASSTRQGSTGELFF.

Only a few counts were recorded for this clone. The chain employs TRBV9 and TRBJ1-3; 9 bases are a match to TRBD1. This CDR3 is built from 14 residues. V gave up 3 bases and J gave up 4 bases; unmatched junction bases: 2. The germline CDR1 and CDR2 sequences are SGDLS and YYNGEE. The CDR3 DNA reads as TGTGCCAGCAGCGACGACAGGGGGGGAAACACCATATATTTT. Translation gives CASSDDRGGNTIYF.

This clone was seen just once. This chain links TRBV6-5 with TRBJ1-4; 9 bases fit TRBD1. The length of the CDR3 is 14 residues. The germline CDR1 and CDR2 sequences are MNHEY and SVGAGI. V dropped 6 bases and J dropped 7; count of bases not matched to a gene: 6. CDR3 in amino acids: CASRKQGAVEKLFF. CDR3 in DNA: TGTGCCAGCAGGAAACAGGGGGCCGTTGAAAAACTGTTTTTT.

The chain carries TRBV5-1 and TRBJ2-6, with a tentative D call TRBD1 (6 bases). The V gene lost 3 bases and the J gene lost 1 base, with 14 bases spanning the gap. Germline assignment: CDR1 SGHRS and CDR2 YFSETQ. The CDR3 totals 17 residues. CDR3 sequence reads: CASSSGQLTSGANVLTF. The CDR3 DNA reads as TGCGCCAGCAGCTCCGGACAGCTGACATCTGGGGCCAACGTCCTGACTTTC.

The chain couples TRBV28 to TRBJ1-6; D gene uncertain. Trimming removed 3 bases from V and 7 bases from J, with 4 bases in between. Germline V CDR1 and CDR2: MDHEN, SYDVKM. This CDR3 region has 12 residues. The CDR3 region is CASSFQNSPLHF. CDR3 bases: TGTGCCAGCAGTTTTCAGAATTCACCCCTCCACTTT.